These 3 T cell receptor beta chains came from one sample sequenced in a study of blood T cell repertoires in COVID-19. Using immunoSEQ multiplex PCR, the repertoire was profiled, and TCRdb retains in-frame clones only, with some absent. The sample has over 150,000 clones; more than 75% are singletons. The sample consisted of peripheral blood. These TCRs come from a man aged 35 to 55 with acute or convalescent COVID-19.

This clone turned up a few times. V is TRBV28 and J is TRBJ1-2; 9 bases align to TRBD1. Germline V gene sequence: CDR1 MDHEN, CDR2 SYDVKM. The CDR3 extends over 14 amino acids. Germline trimming cut 5 bases from V and 7 bases from J; bases unmatched to any gene: 8. CDR3: CASSHRDRDSGYTF. CDR3 DNA sequence: TGTGCCAGCAGTCACCGGGACAGGGACTCTGGCTACACCTTC.

The chain is built from TRBV28 and TRBJ1-2; D perhaps matches TRBD1 (5 bases). The V end lost 3 bases, the J end lost 4 bases, and 12 bases lay between the germline ends. This CDR3 has 14 amino acids. CDR1 and CDR2 from the germline V gene are MDHEN and SYDVKM. The CDR3 sequence: CASSFLQGGYGYTF. CDR3 nucleotide sequence: TGTGCCAGCAGTTTTCTTCAGGGAGGCTATGGCTACACCTTC.

In this sample, this clone turned up a few times. The V call is TRBV4-2, the J call TRBJ1-1; D remains ambiguous. V lost 1 base and J 3 bases, leaving 9 bases between the germline ends. There are 14 residues in the CDR3. The germline V gene has CDR1 LGHNA and CDR2 YNFKEQ. CDR3 region: CASSQGSTDTEAFF. The DNA of the CDR3 is TGTGCCAGCAGCCAAGGATCTACAGACACTGAAGCTTTCTTT.